Sequencing of this TCR beta chain was carried out in a study of regulatory T cells in long-lasting Graves disease. Investigators prepared the TCR beta libraries by applying iRepertoire HTBI primers and Arm-PCR of CDR3 regions. TCRdb re-analysed the multiplex PCR reads in MiXCR, keeping a single row per CDR3 protein. In the table there are around 450,000 distinct CDR3 sequences, about 22% of which are singletons. Indicated time point: persistent/refractory GD, antithyroid drugs over 5 years with positive TRAb. From RNA extracted from PBMCs, the TCR library was made. Staff took 7.5 to 9.5 milliliters of peripheral blood and put it into EDTA tubes. CDR1 is GTSNPN, CDR2 SVGIG, per germline (reference sequence). The V end was cut by 0 bases, the J end by 3 bases, with 6 bases between. The CDR3 consists of 13 residues.

The receptor was derived from a female donor with Graves disease. This chain connects TRBV30 to TRBJ1-5; the D is unclear. The sample in question was peripheral blood mononuclear cells (PBMCs), obtained when the disease was refractory, from a patient treated with antithyroid drugs. This CDR3 reads CAWSVQLNQPQHF. CDR3 nucleotide sequence: TGTGCCTGGAGTGTACAGCTCAATCAGCCCCAGCATTTT. The full variable domain, its missing parts supplied by reference TRBV30 and TRBJ1-5, is SQTIHQWPATLVQPVGSPLSLECTVEGTSNPNLYWYRQAAGRGLQLLFYSVGIGQISSEVPQNLSASRPQDRQFILSSKKLLLSDSGFYLCAWSVQLNQPQHFGDGTRLSIL.